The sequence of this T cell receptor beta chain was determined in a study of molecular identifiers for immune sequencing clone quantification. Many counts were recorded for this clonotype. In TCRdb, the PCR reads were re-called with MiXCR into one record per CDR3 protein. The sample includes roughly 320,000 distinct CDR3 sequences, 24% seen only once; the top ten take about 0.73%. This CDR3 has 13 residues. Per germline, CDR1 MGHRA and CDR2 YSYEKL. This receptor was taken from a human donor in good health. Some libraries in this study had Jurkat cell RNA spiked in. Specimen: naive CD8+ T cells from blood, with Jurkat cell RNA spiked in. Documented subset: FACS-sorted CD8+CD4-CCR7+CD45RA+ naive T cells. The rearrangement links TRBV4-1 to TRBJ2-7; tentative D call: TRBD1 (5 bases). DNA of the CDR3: TGCGCCAGCAGCCAGGGTAACGGGCAGGGAATTTTTGTC. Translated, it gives CASSQGNGQGIFV.